This T cell receptor beta chain was profiled in a study of T cell changes during pregnancy in multiple sclerosis. V was pared by 3 bases and J by 6 bases, with 11 bases of the junction left unmatched. Germline-derived CDR1 and CDR2 are LGHNA and YSLEER. The CDR3 has 16 residues. Comments on this clone: Other DNA sequences in the same sample also yield this CDR3.

Profiling relied on immunoSEQ multiplex PCR, and the TCRdb table lists in-frame clones only, not all of them. The table records under 50,000 clones, around 92% of them present only once. This clonotype originated in a female donor with multiple sclerosis, enrolled in a pregnancy study. The chain couples TRBV4-3 to TRBJ2-7, with 10 bases fitting TRBD1. The sequences come from CD8+ T cells from peripheral blood mononuclear cells, collected in the first trimester of pregnancy. CDR3 region: CASSQGGAGTGAEQYF. The CDR3 DNA sequence: TGCGCCAGCAGCCAGGGTGGGGCCGGGACAGGGGCCGAGCAGTACTTC.